The present T cell receptor (beta chain) was sequenced within a study of spatial heterogeneity in lung cancer. Findings and limits, study-wide: Blood showed ubiquitous tumor TCRs more often at resection than at routine follow-up.

This clonotype was observed at least ten times. Its antigen remains unknown. Stated time point: sample taken at primary tumor resection. There were 72 donors, all of them untreated patients with early-stage non-small cell lung cancer. Whole RNA from tumor, nontumor lung or frozen PBMC was sequenced unsorted. The CDR3 runs 17 residues. CDR1 is SGHVS and CDR2 is FQNEAQ in the germline V gene. V was cut by 0 bases and J by 1 base, with 13 bases left in between. TCRdb ran MiXCR on the 5' RACE reads and lists one entry per CDR3 protein. The table includes about 48,000 distinct CDR3 sequences, about 5.8% detected once.

The source material was PBMCs, sampled at surgery. The sequence was collected from a male donor with early-stage non-small cell lung cancer. V usage is TRBV7-8 and J usage is TRBJ2-1; D unresolved. CDR3: CASSLAPGQQSYNEQFF. The DNA for the CDR3 is TGTGCCAGCAGCTTAGCGCCCGGGCAGCAGTCCTACAATGAGCAGTTCTTC.